This T cell receptor beta chain came from a study of T cell responses to AZD1222 COVID-19 vaccine. In regard to this clone: What it recognizes is unknown.

Clones were sequenced by immunoSEQ multiplex PCR, and TCRdb holds only the in-frame ones, with some missing. The sample gives approximately 130,000 clones, roughly 93% of which show up once; 3.1% is in the top ten. CDR1 is KGHSH, CDR2 LQKENI, per germline. This CDR3 region has 17 residues. Trimming took 2 bases from V and 0 from J, leaving 13 bases between them. Findings and caveats of the study: There were mostly white British donors and more females than males, and clonal diversity was possibly underestimated.

This receptor was taken from an adult in good health. The chain joins TRBV18 to TRBJ2-2, with D unclear. Sequencing used peripheral blood, obtained on day 0 of AZD1222 vaccination. The CDR3 region is CASSPWAITSNTGELFF. The CDR3 bases are TGTGCCAGCTCACCATGGGCAATCACTTCGAACACCGGGGAGCTGTTTTTT.